This T cell receptor beta chain was obtained from a study of shared clonotypes between healthy human individuals. Per sorted-subset replicate PCR, input was 200 to 250 ng DNA, representing tens of thousands of T cell genomes. In the original analysis: ImmunoSEQ yielded junction-only sequences lacking quality scores, so filtering differed. TCRdb's copy holds only in-frame clones and misses some; the assay was immunoSEQ multiplex PCR. V and J calls and clone size are given by that table; D and trimming were obtained from the DNA. The data show a few million clones, around 92% seen once. Germline assignment: CDR1 SGHTA and CDR2 FQGNSA. Trimming left V 2 bases short and J 1 base short, with 5 bases between. The CDR3 sequence is 14 residues long.

Sequences were obtained from naive CD4+ T cells from PBMCs. Subset meaning: CD45RA+ positively selected. The chain links TRBV7-2 to TRBJ2-2; D not resolved. The receptor comes from a man aged 18-30 years in good health. Some clones in this sample may be carry-over from other donors' samples. CDR3 residues: CASSLHMNTGELFF. The DNA of the CDR3 is TGTGCCAGCAGCTTACATATGAACACCGGGGAGCTGTTTTTT.